The TCR beta chain described here comes from a study of T cells in Graves' hyperthyroidism and ophthalmopathy. From RNA transcripts, TCR beta CDR3 regions were amplified. An initial round of RT-PCR targeting the TCR CDR3 relied on the HTBI primer set. TCRdb independently ran MiXCR on the multiplex PCR reads; one entry per CDR3 protein. The top ten clones hold 34% of a sample with approximately 370,000 distinct CDR3 sequences, 17% of them seen once. Trimming cost V 5 bases and J 6 bases; bases outside gene matches: 10. CDR1 is MNHNS and CDR2 is SASEGT in the germline V gene. The CDR3 length is 17 residues. The study collected blood at first hyperthyroidism diagnosis, before any ophthalmopathy symptoms arose.

This receptor was identified in a woman in her thirties with Graves' hyperthyroidism that later progressed to Graves' ophthalmopathy. J is TRBJ1-6 and V is TRBV6-1, with TRBD1 matching 10 bases. The sequenced material came from blood. CDR3 sequence: CASSPYTGTGVNSPLHF. DNA of the CDR3: TGTGCCAGCAGTCCCTACACCGGGACAGGGGTTAATTCACCCCTCCACTTT.